A single sample gave rise to the 2 T cell receptor beta chains below, sequenced in a study of blood T cell repertoires in COVID-19. Some clones are missing from TCRdb's copy, which holds only in-frame ones; the method was immunoSEQ multiplex PCR. This sample has 200,000 to 250,000 clones, with nearly 90% found just once. Sequencing was carried out using PBMCs or T cells enriched from blood (not recorded which). The receptors come from a man aged 30 to 45 who had recovered from COVID-19.

V usage is TRBV5-6 and J usage is TRBJ2-4; perhaps TRBD2 as D (6 bases). The CDR3 is 14 amino acids. Germline values: CDR1 SGHDT, CDR2 YYEEEE. The V end was cut by 1 base, the J end by 3 bases, with 8 bases between. The CDR3 region has the DNA TGTGCCAGCAGCTTGTCGGGGGTCAAAAACATTCAGTACTTC. This translates into CASSLSGVKNIQYF.

V is TRBV21-1 and J is TRBJ2-2; the table's D call of TRBD2 was not tested on the DNA. TRBV21-1 is flagged as a pseudogene. The CDR3 sequence is 19 residues long. Written as DNA, the CDR3 is TGTGCCAGCAGCAAAGAATTTCGGTCGAGAAGCGGGAGTGGCGGGGAGCTGTTTTTT. This codes for CASSKEFRSRSGSGGELFF.